This TCR beta chain was obtained from a study of blood T cell repertoires in COVID-19. Study information: COVID-19 samples from acute and convalescent phases originated in the United States, Italy and Spain. Sources were T cells, B-cell-depleted T cells, or PBMCs; the material itself was cDNA or gDNA.

Patients at the Seattle site were enrolled during active infection and followed longitudinally. The CDR3 extends over 13 amino acids. Trimming left V 4 bases short and J 8 bases short, with 15 bases between. Germline CDR1 SGHDT, CDR2 YYEEEE. In the authors' methods: Reference gene primer amplification in the assay estimated nucleated cell counts. Assay: immunoSEQ multiplex PCR; the TCRdb copy retains only in-frame clones and omits some. V, J and clone size are those of that table, while D and trimming were read from the DNA. This sample has 250,000 to 300,000 clones; roughly nine tenths occur once, and the top ten carry approximately 12%.

The receptor's source is a woman aged 30 to 39 with COVID-19, enrolled during active disease. V is TRBV5-6 and J is TRBJ1-2, with D unclear. Sequenced material: peripheral blood. CDR3 amino acids: CASSLSPAGGYTF. CDR3 coding DNA: TGTGCCAGCAGCCTATCCCCGGCGGGGGGCTACACCTTC.